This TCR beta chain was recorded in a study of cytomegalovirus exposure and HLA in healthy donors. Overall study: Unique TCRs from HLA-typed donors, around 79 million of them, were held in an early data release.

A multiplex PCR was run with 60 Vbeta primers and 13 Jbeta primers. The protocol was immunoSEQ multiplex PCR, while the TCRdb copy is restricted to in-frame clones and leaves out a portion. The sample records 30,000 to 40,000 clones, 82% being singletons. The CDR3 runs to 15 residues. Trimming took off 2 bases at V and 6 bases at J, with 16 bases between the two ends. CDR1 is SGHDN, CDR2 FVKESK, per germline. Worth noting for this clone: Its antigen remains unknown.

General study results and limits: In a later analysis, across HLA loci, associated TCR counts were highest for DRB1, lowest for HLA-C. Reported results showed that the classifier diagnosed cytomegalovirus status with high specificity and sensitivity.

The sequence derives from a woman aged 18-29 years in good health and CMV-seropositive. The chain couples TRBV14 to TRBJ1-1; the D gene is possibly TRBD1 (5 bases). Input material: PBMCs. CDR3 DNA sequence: TGTGCCAGCAGCCAACGGCGACACGGGGGTGCTGAAGCTTTCTTT. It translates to CASSQRRHGGAEAFF.